This T cell receptor beta chain is from a study of early T cells in non-severe SARS-CoV-2 infection. Many counts were recorded for this clonotype. CDR3 size: 15 residues. Unmatched junction bases numbered 5, after V lost 5 bases and J lost 4 bases. Germline V gene sequence: CDR1 MNHEY, CDR2 SVGEGT. Individual cDNA molecules were tagged with unique molecular identifiers, the study reported. One entry per CDR3 protein results from TCRdb running MiXCR on the 5' RACE reads. The sample contains tens of thousands of distinct CDR3 sequences, approximately 9.2% of which appear only once. Source: whole blood, taken at baseline. The source of this sequence is an adult who was a healthcare worker with PCR-confirmed SARS-CoV-2 infection or an uninfected control (not recorded which). The chain combines TRBV6-2 or TRBV6-3 with TRBJ2-3; 11 nucleotides match TRBD2. CDR3 protein: CASSPTSGDADTQYF. CDR3 in DNA: TGTGCCAGCAGTCCGACTAGCGGGGATGCAGATACGCAGTATTTT.